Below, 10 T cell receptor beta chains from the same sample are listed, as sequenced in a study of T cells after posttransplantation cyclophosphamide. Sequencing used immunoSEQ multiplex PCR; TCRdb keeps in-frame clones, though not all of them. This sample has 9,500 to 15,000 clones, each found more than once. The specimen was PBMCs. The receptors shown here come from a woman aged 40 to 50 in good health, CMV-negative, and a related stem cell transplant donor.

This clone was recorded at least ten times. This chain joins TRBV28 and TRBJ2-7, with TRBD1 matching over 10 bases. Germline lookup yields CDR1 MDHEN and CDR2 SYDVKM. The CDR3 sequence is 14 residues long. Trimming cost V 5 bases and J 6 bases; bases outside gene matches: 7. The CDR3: CASSPRQGAREQYF. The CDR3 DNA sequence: TGTGCCAGCAGTCCACGACAGGGGGCACGCGAGCAGTACTTC.

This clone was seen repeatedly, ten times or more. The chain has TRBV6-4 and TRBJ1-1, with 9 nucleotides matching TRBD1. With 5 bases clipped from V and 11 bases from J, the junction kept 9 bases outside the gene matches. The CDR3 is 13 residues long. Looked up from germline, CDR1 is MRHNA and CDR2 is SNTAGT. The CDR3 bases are TGTGCCAGCAGTAACGGACAGGGGACAAAGGCTTTCTTT. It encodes CASSNGQGTKAFF.

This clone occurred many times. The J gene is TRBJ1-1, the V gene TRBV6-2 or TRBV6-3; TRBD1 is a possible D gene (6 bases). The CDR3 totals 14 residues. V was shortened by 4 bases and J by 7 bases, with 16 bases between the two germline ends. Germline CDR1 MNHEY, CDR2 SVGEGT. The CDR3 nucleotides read TGTGCCAGCAGTTCCTCCCTACAGGGAATTGAAGCTTTCTTT. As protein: CASSSSLQGIEAFF.

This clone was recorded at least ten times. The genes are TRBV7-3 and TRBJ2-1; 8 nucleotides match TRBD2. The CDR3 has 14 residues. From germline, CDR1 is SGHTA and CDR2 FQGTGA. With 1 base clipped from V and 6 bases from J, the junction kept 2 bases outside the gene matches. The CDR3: CASSLKGLGNEQFF. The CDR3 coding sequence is TGTGCCAGCAGCTTAAAGGGACTAGGCAATGAGCAGTTCTTC.

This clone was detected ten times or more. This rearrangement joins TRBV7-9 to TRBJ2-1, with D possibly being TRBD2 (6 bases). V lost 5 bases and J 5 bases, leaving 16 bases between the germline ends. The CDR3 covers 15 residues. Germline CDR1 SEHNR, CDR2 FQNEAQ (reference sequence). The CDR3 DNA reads TGTGCCAGCAGCAGGGACTTTGGCCTTAACAATGAGCAGTTCTTC. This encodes CASSRDFGLNNEQFF.

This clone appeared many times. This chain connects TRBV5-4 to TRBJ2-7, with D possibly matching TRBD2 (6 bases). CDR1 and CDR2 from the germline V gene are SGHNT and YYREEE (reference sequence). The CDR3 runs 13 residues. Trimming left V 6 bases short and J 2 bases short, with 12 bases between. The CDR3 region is CASTGSGTYEQYF. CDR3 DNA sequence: TGTGCCAGCACGGGTAGCGGAACCTACGAGCAGTACTTC.

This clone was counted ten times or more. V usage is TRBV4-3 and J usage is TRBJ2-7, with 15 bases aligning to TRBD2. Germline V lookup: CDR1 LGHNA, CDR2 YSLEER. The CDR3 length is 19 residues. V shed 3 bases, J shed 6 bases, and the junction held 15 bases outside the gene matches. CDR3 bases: TGCGCCAGCAGCCAGCCTTCCGGACTAGCGGGAGGGCCTGGTCTCGAGCAGTACTTC. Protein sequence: CASSQPSGLAGGPGLEQYF.

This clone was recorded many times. The CDR3 loop is CASHVPNTGELFF. The CDR3 bases are TGTGCCAGTCATGTTCCAAACACCGGGGAGCTGTTTTTT. The chain uses TRBV19 and TRBJ2-2; D is undetermined. The CDR3 spans 13 residues. Trimming stripped 8 bases from V and 2 bases from J, with 9 bases between. Germline loops: CDR1 LNHDA, CDR2 SQIVND (reference sequence).

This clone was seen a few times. In DNA, the CDR3 is TGTGCCAGCAGCCCCACCGGGACTAGTTTCTCTGAAGCTTTCTTT. It codes for CASSPTGTSFSEAFF. The chain couples TRBV7-9 to TRBJ1-1; D might be TRBD1 (5 bases). CDR1 is SEHNR and CDR2 is FQNEAQ in the germline V gene (reference sequence). The length of the CDR3 is 15 residues. Between the trimmed V and J ends, which lost 5 bases and 6 bases, there was a span of 19 bases. Variable domain in full (rest from reference TRBV7-9 and TRBJ1-1): DTGVSQNPRHKITKRGQNVTFRCDPISEHNRLYWYRQTLGQGPEFLTYFQNEAQLEKSRLLSDRFSAERPKGSFSTLEIQRTEQGDSAMYLCASSPTGTSFSEAFFGQGTRLTVV.

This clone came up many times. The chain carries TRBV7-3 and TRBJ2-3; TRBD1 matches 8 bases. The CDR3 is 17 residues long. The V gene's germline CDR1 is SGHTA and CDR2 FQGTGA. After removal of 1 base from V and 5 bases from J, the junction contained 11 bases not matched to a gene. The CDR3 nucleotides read TGTGCCAGCAGCTTAAGTAGGGCCGGACAGGGAGAAGATACGCAGTATTTT. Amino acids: CASSLSRAGQGEDTQYF.